The clone carrying this T cell receptor (beta chain) was counted between two and nine times. What it binds is unknown. Germline V lookup: CDR1 DFQATT, CDR2 SNEGSKA (reference sequence). CDR3 length: 11 residues. This sample was taken from a study of identical twins. Points from the study as a whole: With abundant cord blood beta clonotypes, insertions were fewer; memory repertoires showed no such pattern. Potential partial confounding of zero-insertion analyses by invariant MAIT and iNKT cells was noted.

One entry per CDR3 protein, called by TCRdb with MiXCR from the 5' RACE reads. Among 650,000 to 800,000 distinct CDR3 sequences listed, 8.5% to 9.5% were seen once. These same records also appear under a second study, on yellow fever vaccine responses in identical twins. From that paper: In identical twins, vaccine T cell responses appeared partly shared and partly individual.

This TCR was sampled from a woman aged 18 to 35 in good health. The chain combines TRBV20-1 with TRBJ2-3, with D unclear. Specimen: PBMCs. This chain's CDR3 is CSTLVLDTQYF. For the CDR3, the DNA is TGCAGCACCCTAGTTTTGGATACGCAGTATTTT.